These T cell receptor beta chains were read from a single sample in a study of blood T cell repertoires in COVID-19. Clones were read by immunoSEQ multiplex PCR, and TCRdb kept only the in-frame ones, dropping some. The sample has under 250,000 clones, about 84% seen once. Input material: peripheral blood. The receptors derive from a man aged 80 or over with acute or convalescent COVID-19. CDR3s include the opening cysteine and the closing phenylalanine or tryptophan. The listing skips clone size in some rows; elsewhere it reads once, few, many or a size class.

TRBV30	-	CAWMVQGSYEQYF
TRBV27	-	CASSLYLGGRTRGNEQFF
TRBV10-2	-	CASSEPGGNEKLFF
TRBV6-5	-	CASSPMDRQNTEAFF
TRBV3-1/TRBV3-2	few	CASSSVRQGPNYGYTF
TRBV7-2	once	CASSLGGMNTEAFF
TRBV19	-	CASSLREGGYGYTF
TRBV6-2/TRBV6-3	-	CASTPGRERANEKLFF
TRBV5-5	-	CASSLGQGFGGELFF
TRBV27	-	CASSPGGLLRNQPQHF
TRBV7-3	-	CASSPRQGGDQETQYF
TRBV4-3	-	CASSQGQVISLLGYTF
TRBV5-1	-	CASSPGQGPNTEAFF
TRBV29-1	-	CSGLETGGAFF
TRBV5-4	-	CASSLGGRGETQYF